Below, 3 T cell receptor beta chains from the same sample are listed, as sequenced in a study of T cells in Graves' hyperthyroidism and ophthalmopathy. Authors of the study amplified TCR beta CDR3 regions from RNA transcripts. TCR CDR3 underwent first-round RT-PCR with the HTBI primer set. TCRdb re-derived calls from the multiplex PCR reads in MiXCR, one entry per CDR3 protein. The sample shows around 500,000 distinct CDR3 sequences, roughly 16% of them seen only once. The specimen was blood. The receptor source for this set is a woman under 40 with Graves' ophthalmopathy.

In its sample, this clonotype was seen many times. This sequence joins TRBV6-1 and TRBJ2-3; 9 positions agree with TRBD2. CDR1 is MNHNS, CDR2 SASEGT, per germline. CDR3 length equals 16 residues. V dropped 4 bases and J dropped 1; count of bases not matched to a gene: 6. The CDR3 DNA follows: TGTGCCAGCAGTGTTCACAGGACTAGCGGCACAGATACGCAGTATTTT. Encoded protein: CASSVHRTSGTDTQYF.

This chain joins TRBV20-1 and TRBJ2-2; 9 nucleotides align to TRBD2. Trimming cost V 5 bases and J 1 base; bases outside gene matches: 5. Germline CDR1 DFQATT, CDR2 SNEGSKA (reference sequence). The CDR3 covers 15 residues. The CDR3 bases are TGCAGTGCTCCAAGCGGGAGGAGGAACACCGGGGAGCTGTTTTTT. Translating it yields CSAPSGRRNTGELFF.

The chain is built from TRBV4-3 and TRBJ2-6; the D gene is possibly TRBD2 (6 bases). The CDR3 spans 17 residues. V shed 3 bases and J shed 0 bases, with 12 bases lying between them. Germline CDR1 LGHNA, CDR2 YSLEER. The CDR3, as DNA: TGCGCCAGCAGCCACGGGACTCTTAACTCTGGGGCCAACGTCCTGACTTTC. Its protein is CASSHGTLNSGANVLTF.